The present entry profiles one TCR beta chain with its context. Libraries used 5'RACE template switching adding universal primer site and UMIs. One entry per CDR3 protein, without DNA, is what TCRdb gives after re-calling the 5' RACE reads. The sample data list roughly 380,000 distinct CDR3 sequences. Germline V gene sequence: CDR1 MGHRA, CDR2 YSYEKL. The CDR3 totals 18 residues. The data originate from a study of T cells expressing NK-cell markers. The overall study: From sorted CD3+CD56+NKG2C+, CD3+CD56+NKG2C- and CD3+CD56-NKG2C+ T cells came the TCR beta repertoires. There were seven HCMV-seropositive donors and one seronegative donor among the eight sequenced.

The origin of this receptor is a man aged 18-69 years in good health. Sequencing was performed on blood T cells: a sorted CD56 or NKG2C T cell subset, CD4+ or CD8+ T cells, or bulk PBMC T cells (not recorded which). The chain carries TRBV4-1 and TRBJ2-3; the TCRdb call, TRBD2, lacks DNA for checking. CDR3 protein: CASSQPKAGTSAKDTQYF.